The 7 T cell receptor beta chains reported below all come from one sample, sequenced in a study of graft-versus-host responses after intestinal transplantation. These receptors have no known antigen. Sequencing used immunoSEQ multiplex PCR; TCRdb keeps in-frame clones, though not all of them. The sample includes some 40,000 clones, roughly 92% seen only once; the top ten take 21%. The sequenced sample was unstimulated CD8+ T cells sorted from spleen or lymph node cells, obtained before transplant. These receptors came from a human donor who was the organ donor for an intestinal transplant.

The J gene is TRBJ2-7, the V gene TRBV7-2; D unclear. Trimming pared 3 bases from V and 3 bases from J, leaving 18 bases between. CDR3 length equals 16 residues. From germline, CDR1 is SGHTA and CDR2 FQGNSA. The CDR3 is CASSFAPHSSFYEQYF. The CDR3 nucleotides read TGTGCCAGCAGCTTCGCTCCTCATAGTTCCTTCTACGAGCAGTACTTC.

CDR3 loop: CASRTRTGIEGSYTF. The CDR3 bases are TGTGCCAGCAGAACCCGAACAGGGATAGAGGGTAGCTACACCTTC. V is TRBV6-4 and J is TRBJ1-2; D may be TRBD1 (6 bases). The CDR3 runs to 15 residues. Germline V CDR1 and CDR2: MRHNA, SNTAGT. V lost 6 bases and J 9 bases, leaving 23 bases between the germline ends.

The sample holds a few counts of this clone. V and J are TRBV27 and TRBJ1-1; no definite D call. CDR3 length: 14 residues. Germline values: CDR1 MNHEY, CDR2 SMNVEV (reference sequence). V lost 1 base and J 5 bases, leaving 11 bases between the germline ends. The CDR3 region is CASSLWWGGTEAFF. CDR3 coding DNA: TGTGCCAGCAGTTTATGGTGGGGAGGGACTGAAGCTTTCTTT.

For the CDR3, the DNA is TGTGCCAGCAGGCGATCGACTAGGAACAATGAGCAGTTCTTC. Its translation is CASRRSTRNNEQFF. The gene calls are TRBV27 and TRBJ2-1, with D tentatively TRBD2 (6 bases). Trimming pared 6 bases from V and 5 bases from J, leaving 14 bases between. This CDR3 is built from 14 residues. Germline CDR1 and CDR2: MNHEY and SMNVEV (reference sequence).

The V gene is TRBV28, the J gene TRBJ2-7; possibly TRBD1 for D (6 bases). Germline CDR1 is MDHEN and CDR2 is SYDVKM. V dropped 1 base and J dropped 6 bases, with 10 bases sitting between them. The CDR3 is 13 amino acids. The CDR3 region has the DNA TGTGCCAGCAGTTTATTCATCAGGGGCGAGCAGTACTTC. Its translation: CASSLFIRGEQYF. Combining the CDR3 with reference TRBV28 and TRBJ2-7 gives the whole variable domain DVKVTQSSRYLVKRTGEKVFLECVQDMDHENMFWYRQDPGLGLRLIYFSYDVKMKEKGDIPEGYSVSREKKERFSLILESASTNQTSMYLCASSLFIRGEQYFGPGTRLTVT.

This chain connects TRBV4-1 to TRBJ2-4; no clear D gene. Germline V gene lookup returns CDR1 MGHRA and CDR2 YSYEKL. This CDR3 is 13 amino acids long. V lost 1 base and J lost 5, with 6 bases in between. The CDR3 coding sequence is TGCGCCAGCAGCCAAGTAACCGAAAACATTCAGTACTTC. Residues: CASSQVTENIQYF.

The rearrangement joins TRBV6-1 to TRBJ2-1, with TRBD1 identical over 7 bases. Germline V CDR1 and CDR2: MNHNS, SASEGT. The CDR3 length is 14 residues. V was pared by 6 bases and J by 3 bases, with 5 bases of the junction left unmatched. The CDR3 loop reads CASSGTVGYNEQFF. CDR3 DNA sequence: TGTGCCAGCAGCGGGACAGTCGGCTACAATGAGCAGTTCTTC.